A selection of T cell receptor beta chains follows, all from one sample in a study of T cell responses to AZD1222 COVID-19 vaccine. TCRdb's table, derived via immunoSEQ multiplex PCR, lists solely in-frame clones and lacks some. The repertoire includes around 100,000 clones, about 80% of them detected once, and about 9.7% sits in the top ten. The sample in question was peripheral blood, obtained on day 0 of AZD1222 vaccination. Every receptor here comes from an adult in good health. Both conserved end residues are part of each CDR3. Each record gives: D gene, J gene, V gene, clone size, CDR3 DNA, CDR3 protein. A D gene is named only where the DNA matches it firmly. Size tells how often a clone was seen (once, few, many) or the class of an expanded clone, and some rows leave it out.

D gene: TRBD2; J gene: TRBJ2-2; V gene: TRBV5-1; clone size: .; CDR3 DNA: TGCGCCAGCAGCAAGCCTAGCGGGGGGGATCCCACCGGGGAGCTGTTTTTT; CDR3 protein: CASSKPSGGDPTGELFF
D gene: .; J gene: TRBJ1-3; V gene: TRBV9; clone size: .; CDR3 DNA: TGTGCCAGCAGCGTGAGTTCTAGGGTCTCTGGAAACACCATATATTTT; CDR3 protein: CASSVSSRVSGNTIYF
D gene: TRBD1; J gene: TRBJ1-1; V gene: TRBV6-6; clone size: .; CDR3 DNA: TGTGCCAGCCGGACAGGGGCCAACACTGAAGCTTTCTTT; CDR3 protein: CASRTGANTEAFF
D gene: .; J gene: TRBJ2-3; V gene: TRBV11-2; clone size: .; CDR3 DNA: TGTGCCAGCAGTTCTCGACAGTATAGCACAGATACGCAGTATTTT; CDR3 protein: CASSSRQYSTDTQYF
D gene: .; J gene: TRBJ1-5; V gene: TRBV2; clone size: .; CDR3 DNA: TGTGCCAGCTCCAAATTAGGGGAGAGCAATCAGCCCCAGCATTTT; CDR3 protein: CASSKLGESNQPQHF
D gene: TRBD1; J gene: TRBJ1-2; V gene: TRBV6-5; clone size: .; CDR3 DNA: TGTGCCAGCAGACAGACAGGGGCCTATGGCTACACCTTC; CDR3 protein: CASRQTGAYGYTF
D gene: .; J gene: TRBJ2-1; V gene: TRBV7-9; clone size: .; CDR3 DNA: TGTGCCAGCAGCTTAAATCCGGTGGTGAATGAGCAGTTCTTC; CDR3 protein: CASSLNPVVNEQFF
D gene: .; J gene: TRBJ1-6; V gene: TRBV27; clone size: .; CDR3 DNA: TGTGCCAGCAGCCTACAGCACTATAATTCACCCCTCCACTTT; CDR3 protein: CASSLQHYNSPLHF
D gene: .; J gene: TRBJ1-1; V gene: TRBV19; clone size: .; CDR3 DNA: TGTGCCAGTAGTATAACCCCATCCACTGAAGCTTTCTTT; CDR3 protein: CASSITPSTEAFF
D gene: TRBD1; J gene: TRBJ1-2; V gene: TRBV5-1; clone size: .; CDR3 DNA: TGCGCCAGCAGCTTGGATTGGACAGGGGGAACCGGCTACACCTTC; CDR3 protein: CASSLDWTGGTGYTF
D gene: .; J gene: TRBJ1-2; V gene: TRBV28; clone size: once; CDR3 DNA: TGTGCCAGCAGTTTATCTACAGGCTTCTATGGCTACACCTTC; CDR3 protein: CASSLSTGFYGYTF
D gene: TRBD1; J gene: TRBJ1-1; V gene: TRBV3-1/TRBV3-2; clone size: .; CDR3 DNA: TGTGCCAGCAGCCAAGGTGGGACAGGGGTTTGGGCCACTGAAGCTTTCTTT; CDR3 protein: CASSQGGTGVWATEAFF
D gene: .; J gene: TRBJ1-4; V gene: TRBV6-5; clone size: .; CDR3 DNA: TGTGCCAGCAGTTCTCGGCCCGGTGAAAAACTGTTTTTT; CDR3 protein: CASSSRPGEKLFF
D gene: .; J gene: TRBJ1-3; V gene: TRBV16; clone size: .; CDR3 DNA: TGTGCCAGCAGCCAATCGTCTGACGGCCTGGCTGGAAACACCATATATTTT; CDR3 protein: CASSQSSDGLAGNTIYF
D gene: TRBD1; J gene: TRBJ2-7; V gene: TRBV6-5; clone size: .; CDR3 DNA: TGTGCCAGCAGTTACTCCGGGACAGGGCTTTCGGGAGAGCAGTACTTC; CDR3 protein: CASSYSGTGLSGEQYF
D gene: .; J gene: TRBJ1-2; V gene: TRBV5-1; clone size: .; CDR3 DNA: TGCGCCAGCAGCTCAGGTGCGGTTATTAACTATGGCTACACCTTC; CDR3 protein: CASSSGAVINYGYTF
D gene: .; J gene: TRBJ2-1; V gene: TRBV5-4; clone size: .; CDR3 DNA: TGTGCCACACACGGGGGCGGAGGGTCCTACAATGAGCAGTTCTTC; CDR3 protein: CATHGGGGSYNEQFF
D gene: TRBD2; J gene: TRBJ2-3; V gene: TRBV19; clone size: .; CDR3 DNA: TGTGCCAGTAGTCCCGGACTAGCGGGAGCTAATACGCAGTATTTT; CDR3 protein: CASSPGLAGANTQYF
D gene: .; J gene: TRBJ1-2; V gene: TRBV7-2; clone size: .; CDR3 DNA: TGTGCCAGCAGCCCGGCGGCGACTAGAAGTGACTATGGCTACACCTTC; CDR3 protein: CASSPAATRSDYGYTF
D gene: TRBD2; J gene: TRBJ2-1; V gene: TRBV6-4; clone size: .; CDR3 DNA: TGTGCCAGCAGTGACAGCGGGGCTAGCGGGAATGAGCAGTTCTTC; CDR3 protein: CASSDSGASGNEQFF
D gene: .; J gene: TRBJ1-1; V gene: TRBV28; clone size: few; CDR3 DNA: TGTGCCAGCACTCAAAGAGCCAACACTGAAGCTTTCTTT; CDR3 protein: CASTQRANTEAFF
D gene: TRBD1; J gene: TRBJ1-1; V gene: TRBV5-1; clone size: .; CDR3 DNA: TGCGCCAGCAGCTTGGCACCAGGGGGGCCCACTGAAGCTTTCTTT; CDR3 protein: CASSLAPGGPTEAFF
D gene: TRBD2; J gene: TRBJ2-7; V gene: TRBV6-5; clone size: .; CDR3 DNA: TGTGCCAGCAGTTACTCGATAGTAGCGGGTCTCAACGAGCAGTACTTC; CDR3 protein: CASSYSIVAGLNEQYF
D gene: TRBD2; J gene: TRBJ2-1; V gene: TRBV4-1; clone size: .; CDR3 DNA: TGCGCCAGCAGCCAACCTCAGGGACTAGCTAATCCAGGTTACAATGAGCAGTTCTTC; CDR3 protein: CASSQPQGLANPGYNEQFF